This T cell receptor beta chain comes out of a study of T cell changes during pregnancy in multiple sclerosis (dated by TCRdb to about 2019). The study in broad terms: Changes in the T cell repertoire over the course of pregnancy were examined in this study in women with multiple sclerosis.

Comment on this clone: It lacks a known antigen. No quality values exist for individual bases; no much larger clone is one base distant.

The library was built by means of the immunoSEQ multiplex PCR assay. TCRdb obtained this table from immuneACCESS and retained in-frame rearrangements with V and J assigned. These tables miss some clones; where compared with another copy, unresolved V genes account for less than half of the shortfall, and the remainder is unexplained. The sample table shows approximately 100,000 clones, and around 92% are seen once. The ten largest clones add up to 0.7% to 0.9% of the sample. V loses 0 bases at its end and J loses 11 bases; junction bases beyond the gene matches: 10. The CDR3 runs 14 amino acids, cysteine and phenylalanine included. Only CDR3 DNA remains: 42 bases, in frame from the first base. The germline V gene supplies CDR1 SGHDT and CDR2 YYEEEE.

Here the sequenced sample was peripheral blood, taken before pregnancy. The receptor was derived from a female donor with multiple sclerosis, enrolled in a pregnancy study. The chain uses TRBV5-6 and TRBJ1-1; TRBD1 fits 7 bases in the junction. In nucleotides, the sequence is TGTGCCAGCAGCTTGGGCAGTGCAGGGGGAAAGGCTTTCTTT. Its protein is CASSLGSAGGKAFF.